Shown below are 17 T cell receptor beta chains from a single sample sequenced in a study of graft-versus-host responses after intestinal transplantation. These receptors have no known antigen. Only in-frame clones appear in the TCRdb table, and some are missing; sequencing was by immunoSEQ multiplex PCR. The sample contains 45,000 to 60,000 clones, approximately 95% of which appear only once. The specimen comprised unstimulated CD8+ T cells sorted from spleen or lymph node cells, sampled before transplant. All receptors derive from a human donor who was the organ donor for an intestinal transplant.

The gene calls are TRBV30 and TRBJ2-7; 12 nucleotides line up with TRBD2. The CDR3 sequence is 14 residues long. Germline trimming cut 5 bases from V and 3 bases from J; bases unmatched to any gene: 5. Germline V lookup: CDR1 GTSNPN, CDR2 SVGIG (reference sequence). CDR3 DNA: TGTGCCTGGGGACTAGCGGGATTCTACTACGAGCAGTACTTC. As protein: CAWGLAGFYYEQYF.

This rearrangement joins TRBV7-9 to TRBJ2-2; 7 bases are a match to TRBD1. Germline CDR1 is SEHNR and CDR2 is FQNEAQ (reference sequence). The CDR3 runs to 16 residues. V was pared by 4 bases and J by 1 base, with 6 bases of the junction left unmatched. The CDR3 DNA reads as TGTGCCAGCAGCTCGTCAGGGGGAAAGAACACCGGGGAGCTGTTTTTT. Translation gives CASSSSGGKNTGELFF.

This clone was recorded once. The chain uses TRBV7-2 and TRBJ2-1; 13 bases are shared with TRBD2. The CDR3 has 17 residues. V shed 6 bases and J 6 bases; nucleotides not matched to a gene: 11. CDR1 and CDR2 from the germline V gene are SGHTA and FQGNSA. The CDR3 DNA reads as TGTGCCAGCAGGAGAACACTAGCGGGGGGGCGGTCCAATGAGCAGTTCTTC. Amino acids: CASRRTLAGGRSNEQFF.

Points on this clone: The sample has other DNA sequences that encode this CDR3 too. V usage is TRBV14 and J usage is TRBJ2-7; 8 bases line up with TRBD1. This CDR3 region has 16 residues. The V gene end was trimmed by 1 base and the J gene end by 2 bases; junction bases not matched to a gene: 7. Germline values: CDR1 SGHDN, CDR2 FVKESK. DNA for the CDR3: TGTGCCAGCAGCCAAGTCCGGACAGGGAACCCCTACGAGCAGTACTTC. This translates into CASSQVRTGNPYEQYF.

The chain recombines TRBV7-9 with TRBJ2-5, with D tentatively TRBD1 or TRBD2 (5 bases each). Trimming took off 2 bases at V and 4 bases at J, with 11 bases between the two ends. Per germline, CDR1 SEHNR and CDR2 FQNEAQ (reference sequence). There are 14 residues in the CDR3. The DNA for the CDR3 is TGTGCCAGCAGCTTAAAAGGGGCGGGAGAGACCCAGTACTTC. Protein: CASSLKGAGETQYF.

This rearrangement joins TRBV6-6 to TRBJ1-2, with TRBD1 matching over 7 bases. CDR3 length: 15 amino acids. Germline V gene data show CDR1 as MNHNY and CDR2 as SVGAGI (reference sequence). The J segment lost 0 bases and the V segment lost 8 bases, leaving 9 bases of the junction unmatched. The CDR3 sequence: CASGSGTASNYGYTF. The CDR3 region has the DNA TGTGCCAGCGGGTCGGGGACAGCATCTAACTATGGCTACACCTTC.

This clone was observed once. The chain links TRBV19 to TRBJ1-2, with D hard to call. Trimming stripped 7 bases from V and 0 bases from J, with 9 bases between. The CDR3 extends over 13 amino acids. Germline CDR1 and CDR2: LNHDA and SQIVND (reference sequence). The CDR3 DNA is TGTGCCAGTACCGATGGGGCTAACTATGGCTACACCTTC. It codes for CASTDGANYGYTF.

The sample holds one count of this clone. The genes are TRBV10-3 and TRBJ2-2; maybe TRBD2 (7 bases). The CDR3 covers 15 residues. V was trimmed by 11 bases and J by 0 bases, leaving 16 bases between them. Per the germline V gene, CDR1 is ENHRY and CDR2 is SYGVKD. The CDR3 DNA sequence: TGTGCCGCCGGGGGGAGGACAGCGAACACCGGGGAGCTGTTTTTT. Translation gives CAAGGRTANTGELFF.

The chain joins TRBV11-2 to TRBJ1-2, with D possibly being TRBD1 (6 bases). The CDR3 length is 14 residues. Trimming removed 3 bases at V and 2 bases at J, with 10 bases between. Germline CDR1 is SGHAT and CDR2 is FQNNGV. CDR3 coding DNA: TGTGCCAGCAGCTTCGGCACAGGGAACTATGGCTACACCTTC. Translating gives CASSFGTGNYGYTF. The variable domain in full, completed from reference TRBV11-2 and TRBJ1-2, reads EAGVAQSPRYKIIEKRQSVAFWCNPISGHATLYWYQQILGQGPKLLIQFQNNGVVDDSQLPKDRFSAERLKGVDSTLKIQPAKLEDSAVYLCASSFGTGNYGYTFGSGTRLTVV.

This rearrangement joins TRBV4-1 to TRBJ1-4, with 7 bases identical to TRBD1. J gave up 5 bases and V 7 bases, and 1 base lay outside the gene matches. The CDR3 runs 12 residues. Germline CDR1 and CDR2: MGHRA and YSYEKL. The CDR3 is CASKTGNEKLFF. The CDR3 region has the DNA TGCGCCAGCAAGACAGGGAATGAAAAACTGTTTTTT.

The CDR3: CASSMGRAFF. DNA for the CDR3: TGTGCCAGCAGTATGGGGAGAGCTTTCTTT. The chain combines TRBV2 with TRBJ1-1, with D unresolved. This CDR3 comprises 10 residues. Germline V gives CDR1 SNHLY, CDR2 FYNNEI. The V end lost 5 bases, the J end lost 10 bases, and 8 bases lay between the germline ends.

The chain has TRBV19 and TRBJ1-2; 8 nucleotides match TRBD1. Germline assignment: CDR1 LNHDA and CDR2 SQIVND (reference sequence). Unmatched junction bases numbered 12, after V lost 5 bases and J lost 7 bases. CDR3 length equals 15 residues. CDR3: CASSPSLGQGFGYTF. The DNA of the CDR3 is TGTGCCAGTAGTCCCAGTCTAGGACAGGGTTTTGGCTACACCTTC.

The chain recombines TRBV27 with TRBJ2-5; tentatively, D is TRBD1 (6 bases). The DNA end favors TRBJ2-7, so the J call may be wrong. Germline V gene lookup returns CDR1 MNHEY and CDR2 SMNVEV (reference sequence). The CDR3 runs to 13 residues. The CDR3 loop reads CASSVTGSYEQYF. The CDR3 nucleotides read TGTGCCAGCAGCGTGACAGGTTCCTACGAGCAGTACTTC.

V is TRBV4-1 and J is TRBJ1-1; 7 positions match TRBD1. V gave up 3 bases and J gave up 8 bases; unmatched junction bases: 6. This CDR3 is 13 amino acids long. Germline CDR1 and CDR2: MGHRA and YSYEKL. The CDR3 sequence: CASSQLPGQEAFF. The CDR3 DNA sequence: TGCGCCAGCAGCCAGTTACCGGGACAGGAAGCTTTCTTT.

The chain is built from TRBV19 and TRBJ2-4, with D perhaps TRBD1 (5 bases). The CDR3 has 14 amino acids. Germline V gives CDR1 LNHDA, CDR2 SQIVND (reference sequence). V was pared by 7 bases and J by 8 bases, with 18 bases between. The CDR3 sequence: CASKAGHHLDIQYF. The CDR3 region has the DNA TGTGCCAGTAAAGCTGGACATCATCTGGACATTCAGTACTTC.

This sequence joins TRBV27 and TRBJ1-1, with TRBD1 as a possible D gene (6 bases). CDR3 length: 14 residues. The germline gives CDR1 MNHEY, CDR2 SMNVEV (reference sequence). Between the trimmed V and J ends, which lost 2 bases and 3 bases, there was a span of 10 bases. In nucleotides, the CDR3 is TGTGCCAGCAGTTTACAGGGGTACGACACTGAAGCTTTCTTT. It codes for CASSLQGYDTEAFF.

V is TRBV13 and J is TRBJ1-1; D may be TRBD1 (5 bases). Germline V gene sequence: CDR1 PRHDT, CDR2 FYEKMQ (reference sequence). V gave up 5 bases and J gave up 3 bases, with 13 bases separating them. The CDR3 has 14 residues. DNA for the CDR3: TGTGCCAGCAGCCCTGGGACGGGACACACTGAAGCTTTCTTT. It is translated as CASSPGTGHTEAFF.